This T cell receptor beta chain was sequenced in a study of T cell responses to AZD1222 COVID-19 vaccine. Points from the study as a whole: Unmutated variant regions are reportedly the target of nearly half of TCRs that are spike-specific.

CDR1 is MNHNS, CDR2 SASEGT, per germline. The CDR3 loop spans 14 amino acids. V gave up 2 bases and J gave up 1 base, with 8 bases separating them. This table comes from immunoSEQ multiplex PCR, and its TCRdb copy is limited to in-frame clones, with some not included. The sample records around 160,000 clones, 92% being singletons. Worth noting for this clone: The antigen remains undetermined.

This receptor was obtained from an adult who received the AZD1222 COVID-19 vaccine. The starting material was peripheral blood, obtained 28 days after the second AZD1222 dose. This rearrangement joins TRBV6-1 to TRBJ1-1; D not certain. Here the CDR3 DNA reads TGTGCCAGCAGTGAATGGGCAGGGAACACTGAAGCTTTCTTT. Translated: CASSEWAGNTEAFF.